The 5 T cell receptor beta chains below all came from one sample that was sequenced in a study of T cells in Graves' hyperthyroidism and ophthalmopathy. Regions amplified from RNA transcripts were the TCR beta CDR3 regions. The TCR CDR3 first-round RT-PCR relied on the HTBI primer set. A single record per CDR3 protein comes from TCRdb applying MiXCR to the multiplex PCR reads. Here the sample spans 200,000 to 300,000 distinct CDR3 sequences, about 15% being singletons. Sequenced sample: blood. The receptors originated from a young woman with Graves' ophthalmopathy.

The genes are TRBV20-1 and TRBJ1-2, with unresolved D. Trimming took off 0 bases at V and 0 bases at J, with 11 bases between the two ends. The CDR3 loop spans 15 amino acids. Germline V lookup: CDR1 DFQATT, CDR2 SNEGSKA (reference sequence). This CDR3 is CSARDRGGPNYGYTF. The CDR3 DNA sequence: TGCAGTGCTAGAGATCGGGGAGGGCCTAACTATGGCTACACCTTC.

The CDR3 reads CASSAQPGTGSNTGELFF. In nucleotides, the CDR3 is TGTGCCAGCAGCGCCCAACCCGGGACAGGGTCGAACACCGGGGAGCTGTTTTTT. The J gene is TRBJ2-2, the V gene TRBV11-1; 9 nucleotides match TRBD1. There are 18 residues in the CDR3. Germline CDR1 reads SGHAT; CDR2 reads FQDESV (reference sequence). With V trimmed by 5 bases and J by 0 bases, 10 bases remained unmatched.

This clonotype was detected ten times or more. The V and J genes are TRBV7-9 and TRBJ2-2; D is ambiguous. V gave up 4 bases and J gave up 4 bases, with 7 bases separating them. The CDR3 has 13 residues. CDR1 and CDR2 from the germline V gene are SEHNR and FQNEAQ (reference sequence). The DNA for the CDR3 is TGTGCCAGCAGCTCCGACTCCACCGGGGAGCTGTTTTTT. This translates into CASSSDSTGELFF.

The sample holds many counts of this clonotype. The gene calls are TRBV28 and TRBJ2-2; D might be TRBD1 or TRBD2, each matching 5 bases. In germline, CDR1 is MDHEN, CDR2 SYDVKM. The CDR3 consists of 15 residues. Trimming took off 7 bases at V and 2 bases at J, with 14 bases between the two ends. The CDR3, as DNA: TGTGCCAGCAAGGAGAGAGGGGAAAACACCGGGGAGCTGTTTTTT. Amino acids: CASKERGENTGELFF.

This chain uses TRBV19 with TRBJ2-3; D is unresolved. Trimming cost V 2 bases and J 4 bases, with 7 bases left between them. This CDR3 contains 13 residues. Germline V gives CDR1 LNHDA, CDR2 SQIVND (reference sequence). The CDR3 loop is CASSIWGSDTQYF. CDR3 nucleotide sequence: TGTGCCAGTAGTATATGGGGTTCAGATACGCAGTATTTT.